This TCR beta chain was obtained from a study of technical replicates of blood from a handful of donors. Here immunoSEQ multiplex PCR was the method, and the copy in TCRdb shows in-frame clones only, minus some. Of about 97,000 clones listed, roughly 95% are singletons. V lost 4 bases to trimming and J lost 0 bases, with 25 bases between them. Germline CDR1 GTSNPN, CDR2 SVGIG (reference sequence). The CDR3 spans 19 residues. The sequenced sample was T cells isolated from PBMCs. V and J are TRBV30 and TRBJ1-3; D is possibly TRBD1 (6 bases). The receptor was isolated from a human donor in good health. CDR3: CAWNPVLGTKFYSGNTIYF. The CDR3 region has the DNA TGTGCCTGGAATCCAGTCTTGGGGACAAAATTCTACTCTGGAAACACCATATATTTT.